This TCR beta chain came from a study of T cells in localized non-small cell lung cancer. The study, taken as a whole, reports: Adjacent lung had a median about 55 of the 100 largest tumor clones. A higher density of T cells in blood coincided with extended overall survival. T cell clonality was highest in uninvolved adjacent lung, above tumor.

Germline assignment: CDR1 SGHRS and CDR2 YFSETQ. The CDR3 sequence is 15 residues long. The V segment lost 5 bases and the J segment 2 bases; nucleotides outside the gene matches: 5. In regard to this clone: What it binds is not known.

TCRdb keeps only in-frame clones here, not all; method: immunoSEQ multiplex PCR. The sample shows around 41,000 clones, over 75% of them seen only once. The chain couples TRBV5-1 to TRBJ2-3; the match to TRBD2 covers 10 bases. The sequenced sample was PBMCs, obtained before any cancer treatment. The receptor was isolated from a woman aged 40-70 years with stage II lung adenocarcinoma. The CDR3 reads CASRLLAGSTDTQYF. CDR3 DNA: TGCGCCAGCAGGTTACTAGCGGGGTCCACAGATACGCAGTATTTT.